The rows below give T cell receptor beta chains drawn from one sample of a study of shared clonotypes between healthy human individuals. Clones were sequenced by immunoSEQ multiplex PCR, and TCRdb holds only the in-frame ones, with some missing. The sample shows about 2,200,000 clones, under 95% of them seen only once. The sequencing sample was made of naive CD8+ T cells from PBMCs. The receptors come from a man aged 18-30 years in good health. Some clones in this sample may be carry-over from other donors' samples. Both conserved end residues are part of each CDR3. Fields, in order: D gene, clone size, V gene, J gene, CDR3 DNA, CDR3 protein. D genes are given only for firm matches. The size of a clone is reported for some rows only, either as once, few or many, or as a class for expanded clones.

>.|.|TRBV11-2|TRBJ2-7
TGTGCCAGCAGCTTAGCGGGCCTATCGGGCGGCTACGAGCAGTACTTC
CASSLAGLSGGYEQYF
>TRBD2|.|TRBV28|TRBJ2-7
TGTGCCAGCACCCACGGGGGGGACGAGCAGTACTTC
CASTHGGDEQYF
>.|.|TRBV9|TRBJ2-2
TGTGCCAGCAGCGTAGACCTGGTAGCCGGGGAGCTGTTTTTT
CASSVDLVAGELFF
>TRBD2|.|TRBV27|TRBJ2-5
TGTGCCAGCAGTTTATCACCGGGGACGGGAGGACAAGAGACCCAGTACTTC
CASSLSPGTGGQETQYF
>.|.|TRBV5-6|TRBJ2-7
TGTGCCAGCAGCTTGGGGGCTGGCGGCCCGTACGAGCAGTACTTC
CASSLGAGGPYEQYF
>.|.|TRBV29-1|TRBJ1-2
TGCAGCGTTCCCAGCCCCCCTGGCTACACCTTC
CSVPSPPGYTF
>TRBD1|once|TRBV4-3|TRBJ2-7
TGCGCCAGCAGCCAGGGGACAGGGGCGAGCTCCTACGAGCAGTACTTC
CASSQGTGASSYEQYF
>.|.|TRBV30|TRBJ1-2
TGTGCCTGGAGTGTCGGCGGGTATGATGGCTACACCTTC
CAWSVGGYDGYTF
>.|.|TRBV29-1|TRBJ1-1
TGCAGCTACCAGGACATTTTGCCTGAAGCTTTCTTT
CSYQDILPEAFF
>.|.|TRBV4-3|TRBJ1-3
TGCGCCAGCAGCCAAGCTGGGAGGGACTCTGGAAACACCATATATTTT
CASSQAGRDSGNTIYF
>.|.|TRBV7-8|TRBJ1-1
TGTGCCAGCAGCTTAGAAGGTGGGGCGACGCACACTGAAGCTTTCTTT
CASSLEGGATHTEAFF
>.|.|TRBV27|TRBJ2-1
TGTGCCAGCAGTTCCCCATCGAACCCAAGCTCGACCCGGGGATACAATGAGCAGTTCTTC
CASSSPSNPSSTRGYNEQFF
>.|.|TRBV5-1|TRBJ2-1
TGCGCCAGCAGCTTCACCGGGACTCCGTACAATGAGCAGTTCTTC
CASSFTGTPYNEQFF
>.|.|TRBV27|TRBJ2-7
TGTGCCAGCAGTTCTGTCTCCTACGAGCAGTACTTC
CASSSVSYEQYF
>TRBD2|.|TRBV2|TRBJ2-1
TGTGCCACCCTGGGGCTAGCGGGCCACAATGAGCAGTTCTTC
CATLGLAGHNEQFF
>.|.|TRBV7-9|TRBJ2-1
TGTGCCAGCAGCTTGGTCAGCCTCTCCGGCAAGGAGCAGTTCTTC
CASSLVSLSGKEQFF
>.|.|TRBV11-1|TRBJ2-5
TGTGCCAGCAGCTTCTTGGGTTCGAACCAAGAGACCCAGTACTTC
CASSFLGSNQETQYF